One and the same sample provided the 25 T cell receptor beta chains below, sequenced in a study of OX40 agonist ivuxolimab in advanced cancers. Generated by immunoSEQ multiplex PCR, the TCRdb table keeps only in-frame clones and is missing some. The sample lists about 36,000 clones, about three quarters occurring once. This specimen consisted of CD4+ or CD8+ T cells sorted from blood, obtained in a trial of the OX40 agonist ivuxolimab. The receptors derive from an adult with an advanced solid tumor such as melanoma, head and neck, liver or kidney cancer.

The J gene is TRBJ2-5, the V gene TRBV7-2, with 10 bases aligning to TRBD1. Germline-derived CDR1 and CDR2 are SGHTA and FQGNSA. The V segment lost 5 bases and the J segment 5 bases; nucleotides outside the gene matches: 2. CDR3 length equals 13 residues. The CDR3 DNA follows: TGTGCCAGCAGCCCGGGACAGGGGGAGACCCAGTACTTC. The encoded protein is CASSPGQGETQYF.

With regard to this clone: This sample includes further DNA sequences coding for the same CDR3. The chain employs TRBV7-8 and TRBJ2-7; D is ambiguous. The CDR3 extends over 13 amino acids. V dropped 4 bases and J dropped 3 bases, with 10 bases sitting between them. Per germline, CDR1 SGHVS and CDR2 FQNEAQ. In nucleotides, the CDR3 is TGTGCCAGCAGCTCTGGCACCCTCTACGAGCAGTACTTC. It yields the protein CASSSGTLYEQYF.

The chain carries TRBV7-3 and TRBJ2-3; D tentatively fits TRBD1 or TRBD2 (6 bases each). V gave up 4 bases and J gave up 5 bases, with 10 bases separating them. CDR1 and CDR2 from the germline V gene are SGHTA and FQGTGA. The CDR3 totals 13 residues. The CDR3 DNA sequence: TGTGCCAGCAGCTCGGGGGCCGGAGATACGCAGTATTTT. Its translation: CASSSGAGDTQYF.

V gene TRBV7-3 combines with J gene TRBJ1-2; no clear D gene. Looked up from germline, CDR1 is SGHTA and CDR2 is FQGTGA. The germline V and J ends were trimmed by 2 bases and 2 bases, with 6 bases remaining between them. The CDR3 is 13 residues long. The CDR3 is CASSLQPNYGYTF. In nucleotides, the CDR3 is TGTGCCAGCAGCTTACAGCCAAACTATGGCTACACCTTC.

The chain couples TRBV7-2 to TRBJ2-7; 7 nucleotides line up with TRBD1. The CDR3 length is 16 residues. V lost 0 bases to trimming and J lost 2 bases; unmatched junction nucleotides: 7. The germline gives CDR1 SGHTA, CDR2 FQGNSA. The CDR3 spells CASSLAGTGTAYEQYF. The CDR3 DNA sequence: TGTGCCAGCAGCTTAGCGGGTACCGGGACAGCCTACGAGCAGTACTTC.

J is TRBJ1-5 and V is TRBV7-2; no clear D. V was clipped by 0 bases and J by 2 bases, with 8 bases between them. This CDR3 contains 15 residues. Per the germline V gene, CDR1 is SGHTA and CDR2 is FQGNSA. This CDR3 reads CASSLAPGGNQPQHF. The CDR3 DNA is TGTGCCAGCAGCTTAGCTCCGGGAGGCAATCAGCCCCAGCATTTT.

The rearrangement uses TRBV19 and TRBJ2-1, with D perhaps TRBD1 (5 bases). V dropped 3 bases and J dropped 10 bases, with 10 bases sitting between them. In germline, CDR1 is LNHDA, CDR2 SQIVND (reference sequence). The CDR3 has 12 residues. The DNA for the CDR3 is TGTGCCAGTAGTATCCCAGCAGGGGAGCAGTTCTTC. Translated, it gives CASSIPAGEQFF.

V gene TRBV11-3 combines with J gene TRBJ2-3; 8 nucleotides match TRBD2. Per germline, CDR1 SGHNT and CDR2 YENEEA. This CDR3 region has 14 residues. V shed 4 bases, J shed 6 bases, and the junction held 6 bases outside the gene matches. CDR3 sequence reads: CASSSGGPGDTQYF. The DNA of the CDR3 is TGTGCCAGCAGCTCGGGGGGGCCGGGGGATACGCAGTATTTT.

This clone was seen a handful of times. This chain connects TRBV6-5 to TRBJ1-3; D unresolved. Germline CDR1 MNHEY, CDR2 SVGAGI. Trimming stripped 8 bases from V and 4 bases from J, with 9 bases between. This CDR3 region has 12 residues. The CDR3 loop reads CASQSPGNTIYF. The CDR3 DNA reads TGTGCCAGCCAAAGCCCCGGAAACACCATATATTTT.

There are a few counts of this clone. For the CDR3, the DNA is TGTGCCAGCAACCGACAGGGTAGCACTGAAGCTTTCTTT. Encoded protein: CASNRQGSTEAFF. The gene calls are TRBV7-2 and TRBJ1-1; 7 positions match TRBD1. The germline V gene has CDR1 SGHTA and CDR2 FQGNSA. J gave up 4 bases and V 7 bases, and 6 bases lay outside the gene matches. This CDR3 has 13 amino acids.

This chain joins TRBV20-1 and TRBJ1-5; D gene unclear. The CDR3 length is 10 residues. CDR1 is DFQATT and CDR2 is SNEGSKA in the germline V gene (reference sequence). CDR3 amino acids: CRPGCQPQHF. CDR3 coding DNA: TGCAGACCAGGTTGTCAGCCCCAGCATTTT.

The chain links TRBV6-1 to TRBJ2-3; TRBD2 agrees at 8 bases. The CDR3 spans 17 residues. Trimming removed 3 bases from V and 8 bases from J; junction bases left unmatched: 16. Per the germline V gene, CDR1 is MNHNS and CDR2 is SASEGT. The CDR3 DNA reads as TGTGCCAGCAGTGAGCGGGCGGGAGGATCTTATTTGGGTACGCAGTATTTT. Its translation: CASSERAGGSYLGTQYF.

The chain has TRBV7-3 and TRBJ1-6, with a weak D call TRBD1 (5 bases). Germline V gene sequence: CDR1 SGHTA, CDR2 FQGTGA. V shed 2 bases and J shed 7 bases, with 12 bases lying between them. CDR3 length equals 15 residues. CDR3 sequence (DNA): TGTGCCAGCAGCTTACGGGCAGGGTCGAATTCACCCCTCCACTTT. It yields the protein CASSLRAGSNSPLHF. The complete variable domain, with remaining parts taken from reference TRBV7-3 and TRBJ1-6, reads GAGVSQTPSNKVTEKGKYVELRCDPISGHTALYWYRQSLGQGPEFLIYFQGTGAADDSGLPNDRFFAVRPEGSVSTLKIQRTERGDSAVYLCASSLRAGSNSPLHFGNGTRLTVT.

The chain combines TRBV11-2 with TRBJ2-1; 14 nucleotides line up with TRBD2. CDR1 SGHAT and CDR2 FQNNGV come from the germline V gene. The CDR3 has 16 residues. Trimming cost V 0 bases and J 8 bases; bases outside gene matches: 3. CDR3 residues: CASSLEGLAGVYEQFF. The DNA of the CDR3 is TGTGCCAGCAGCTTAGAGGGACTAGCGGGAGTTTATGAGCAGTTCTTC.

The CDR3 region has the DNA TGTGCCAGCAGCCCCGAAGGTGGAGCGGGGCATAAAAACATTCAGTACTTC. Residues: CASSPEGGAGHKNIQYF. The V gene is TRBV7-2, the J gene TRBJ2-4; 7 nucleotides line up with TRBD2. The CDR3 extends over 17 amino acids. The germline V gene has CDR1 SGHTA and CDR2 FQGNSA. Germline trimming cut 5 bases from V and 4 bases from J; bases unmatched to any gene: 14.

The rearrangement joins TRBV19 to TRBJ1-4, with a tentative D call TRBD1 (5 bases). CDR3 length equals 16 residues. CDR1 is LNHDA, CDR2 SQIVND, per germline (reference sequence). Trimming took 4 bases from V and 0 from J, leaving 12 bases between them. CDR3 protein: CASSTSGRATNEKLFF. Written as DNA, the CDR3 is TGTGCCAGTAGTACCTCTGGCAGGGCAACTAATGAAAAACTGTTTTTT.

The CDR3 region has the DNA TGTGCCACGCAGAGGGGAAGTGAAAAACTGTTTTTT. Amino acid sequence: CATQRGSEKLFF. The rearrangement uses TRBV6-5 and TRBJ1-4, with D possibly TRBD1 on 5 matching bases. Deletions cut 10 bases from V and 7 bases from J, with 13 bases between. CDR1 is MNHEY, CDR2 SVGAGI, per germline. The CDR3 extends over 12 amino acids.

The chain is built from TRBV30 and TRBJ2-5; D may be TRBD1 (6 bases). This CDR3 is 15 amino acids long. V dropped 0 bases and J dropped 1 base, with 12 bases sitting between them. Germline V gene sequence: CDR1 GTSNPN, CDR2 SVGIG (reference sequence). The CDR3 nucleotides are TGTGCCTGGAGTGTACAGGGTGGACCCCAAGAGACCCAGTACTTC. Protein sequence: CAWSVQGGPQETQYF.

CDR3 amino acids: CAWGKGVGVNYGYTF. CDR3 nucleotides: TGTGCCTGGGGGAAAGGGGTAGGGGTCAACTATGGCTACACCTTC. The J gene is TRBJ1-2, the V gene TRBV30; D is possibly TRBD1 (5 bases). This CDR3 has 15 residues. V lost 5 bases and J lost 2, with 18 bases in between. In germline, CDR1 is GTSNPN, CDR2 SVGIG (reference sequence).

This clone qualifies as medium-sized. The chain combines TRBV19 with TRBJ1-2; a possible D gene is TRBD1 (5 bases). Germline values: CDR1 LNHDA, CDR2 SQIVND (reference sequence). Trimming pared 3 bases from V and 7 bases from J, leaving 18 bases between. The CDR3 sequence is 15 residues long. The CDR3 nucleotides are TGTGCCAGTAGTATTAGCAAGGCAGGGAGATTTGGCTACACCTTC. Its protein product is CASSISKAGRFGYTF.

This clone was observed once. The chain is built from TRBV13 and TRBJ1-5; D uncertain. Looked up from germline, CDR1 is PRHDT and CDR2 is FYEKMQ (reference sequence). This CDR3 has 15 amino acids. The V gene lost 2 bases and the J gene lost 1 base, with 9 bases spanning the gap. The CDR3, as DNA: TGTGCCAGCAGCTTAAGGGAAATCAGCAATCAGCCCCAGCATTTT. Translated: CASSLREISNQPQHF.

This rearrangement joins TRBV11-2 to TRBJ2-5, with unresolved D. Germline V lookup: CDR1 SGHAT, CDR2 FQNNGV. Trimming removed 8 bases from V and 4 bases from J, with 17 bases in between. The CDR3 covers 14 residues. CDR3 DNA: TGTGCCAGCTCCTTCGGTAAGGGCCGAGAGACCCAGTACTTC. It translates to CASSFGKGRETQYF. The full variable domain, its missing parts supplied by reference TRBV11-2 and TRBJ2-5, is EAGVAQSPRYKIIEKRQSVAFWCNPISGHATLYWYQQILGQGPKLLIQFQNNGVVDDSQLPKDRFSAERLKGVDSTLKIQPAKLEDSAVYLCASSFGKGRETQYFGPGTRLLVL.

This chain uses TRBV6-1 with TRBJ1-1; possibly TRBD1 for D (5 bases). Per the germline V gene, CDR1 is MNHNS and CDR2 is SASEGT. CDR3 length: 14 residues. V lost 4 bases, J lost 4 bases, and 13 bases lay in between. The CDR3 DNA follows: TGTGCCAGCAGTGGTCACCTCGGGGGCACTGAAGCTTTCTTT. Residues: CASSGHLGGTEAFF.

This rearrangement joins TRBV4-3 to TRBJ1-1, with D unresolved. Per germline, CDR1 LGHNA and CDR2 YSLEER. The CDR3 contains 15 residues. Trimming removed 1 base from V and 3 bases from J, with 12 bases in between. The CDR3 spells CASSQVHTGYTEAFF. The DNA of the CDR3 is TGCGCCAGCAGCCAAGTTCATACGGGGTACACTGAAGCTTTCTTT.

The rearrangement links TRBV6-1 to TRBJ1-5; 9 nucleotides match TRBD1. CDR3 length equals 15 residues. V dropped 2 bases and J dropped 7; count of bases not matched to a gene: 6. The germline CDR1 and CDR2 sequences are MNHNS and SASEGT. The CDR3 sequence: CASSEWGQGGQPQHF. The CDR3 nucleotides are TGTGCCAGCAGTGAATGGGGACAGGGTGGACAGCCCCAGCATTTT.